A single sample gave rise to the 28 T cell receptor beta chains below, sequenced in a study of blood T cell repertoires in COVID-19. Sequencing was performed with immunoSEQ multiplex PCR; in TCRdb, only in-frame clones are kept and a portion is missing. The sample has 100,000 or so clones; about 86% are singletons. Sample: peripheral blood. The receptor set was obtained from a woman aged 55 to 70 in a cohort sampled during active or convalescent COVID-19.

This clone was seen a handful of times. The rearrangement uses TRBV6-5 and TRBJ1-6; tentative D call: TRBD1 (5 bases). The V end was cut by 0 bases, the J end by 7 bases, with 13 bases between. The CDR3 is made up of 16 amino acids. Germline lookup yields CDR1 MNHEY and CDR2 SVGAGI. The CDR3 is CASSYSSGPGNSPLHF. The DNA of the CDR3 is TGTGCCAGCAGTTACTCATCCGGGCCAGGGAATTCACCCCTCCACTTT.

The chain carries TRBV5-5 and TRBJ1-1; a weak D match, TRBD1 (6 bases). Trimming stripped 4 bases from V and 1 base from J, with 14 bases between. CDR1 is SGHKS and CDR2 is YYEKEE in the germline V gene (reference sequence). The CDR3 consists of 15 residues. The DNA for the CDR3 is TGTGCCAGCAGCCCAAGGACAGCCAAGAACACTGAAGCTTTCTTT. Translation: CASSPRTAKNTEAFF.

This chain links TRBV9 with TRBJ2-1; TRBD2 agrees at 8 bases. V gave up 4 bases and J gave up 7 bases; unmatched junction bases: 13. This CDR3 is built from 16 residues. Germline assignment: CDR1 SGDLS and CDR2 YYNGEE. The CDR3 is CASSTHPTGGQNEQFF. The CDR3 DNA is TGTGCCAGCAGCACTCACCCAACGGGGGGGCAAAATGAGCAGTTCTTC.

The J gene is TRBJ2-2, the V gene TRBV12-5; TRBD1 matches at 7 bases. Germline loops: CDR1 LGHNT, CDR2 FRNRAP. V was pared by 5 bases and J by 4 bases, with 7 bases of the junction left unmatched. The CDR3 contains 15 residues. CDR3 sequence (DNA): TGTGCTAGTGGTAAGGACAGGACGACCACCGGGGAGCTGTTTTTT. Translating gives CASGKDRTTTGELFF.

The chain links TRBV20-1 to TRBJ2-3; 13 bases line up with TRBD2. Germline values: CDR1 DFQATT, CDR2 SNEGSKA (reference sequence). Germline trimming cut 3 bases from V and 5 bases from J; bases unmatched to any gene: 14. The CDR3 consists of 18 residues. CDR3 residues: CSASKLEGLAGVEDTQYF. CDR3 sequence (DNA): TGCAGTGCTAGTAAACTTGAAGGACTAGCGGGAGTTGAAGATACGCAGTATTTT.

V gene TRBV5-1 combines with J gene TRBJ2-7; possible D gene TRBD2, 6 bases. The V gene's germline CDR1 is SGHRS and CDR2 YFSETQ. Trimming left V 0 bases short and J 3 bases short, with 10 bases between. This CDR3 is built from 14 residues. CDR3 DNA: TGCGCCAGCAGCTTGGGGCAGGGACTCTACGAGCAGTACTTC. It codes for CASSLGQGLYEQYF.

The chain joins TRBV19 to TRBJ1-3, with 8 bases that match TRBD1. V trimming: 6 bases; J trimming: 4 bases; junction bases outside the gene matches: 5. The germline gives CDR1 LNHDA, CDR2 SQIVND (reference sequence). The CDR3 has 14 residues. The CDR3 DNA reads TGTGCCAGTAGCCAGGGGGCAGGAGGAAACACCATATATTTT. Translating gives CASSQGAGGNTIYF.

This chain joins TRBV19 and TRBJ2-1; D possibly corresponds to TRBD1 (5 bases). V was cut by 7 bases and J by 6 bases, with 19 bases left in between. Germline assignment: CDR1 LNHDA and CDR2 SQIVND (reference sequence). The CDR3 runs 15 residues. This CDR3 reads CASTDRGRVGNEQFF. CDR3 DNA sequence: TGTGCCAGTACCGATAGGGGCAGGGTGGGCAATGAGCAGTTCTTC.

The chain links TRBV7-2 to TRBJ2-3; the match to TRBD1 covers 7 bases. CDR1 and CDR2 (germline): SGHTA, FQGNSA. The CDR3 extends over 17 amino acids. J lost 1 base, V lost 1 base, and 8 bases had no gene match. The CDR3 here is CASSLGPVRGRTDTQYF. The DNA of the CDR3 is TGTGCCAGCAGCTTAGGTCCAGTGAGGGGGCGCACAGATACGCAGTATTTT.

The rearrangement uses TRBV19 and TRBJ1-1, with 9 bases lining up with TRBD1. Per the germline V gene, CDR1 is LNHDA and CDR2 is SQIVND (reference sequence). The V gene end was trimmed by 10 bases and the J gene end by 6 bases; junction bases not matched to a gene: 6. The CDR3 runs 12 residues. CDR3 amino acids: CATDTGGPEAFF. The CDR3 nucleotides are TGTGCCACCGACACAGGGGGCCCTGAAGCTTTCTTT.

The chain has TRBV29-1 and TRBJ1-5, with a tentative D call TRBD1 (5 bases). The V end lost 5 bases, the J end lost 2 bases, and 10 bases lay between the germline ends. Germline CDR1 SQVTM, CDR2 ANQGSEA. The CDR3 has 13 residues. CDR3: CSVRGSGNQPQHF. The CDR3 DNA follows: TGCAGCGTTAGGGGATCGGGCAATCAGCCCCAGCATTTT.

The chain employs TRBV11-3 and TRBJ2-2; TRBD1 matches at 9 bases. Per germline, CDR1 SGHNT and CDR2 YENEEA. There are 16 residues in the CDR3. V trimming: 2 bases; J trimming: 2 bases; junction bases outside the gene matches: 3. The CDR3 sequence: CASSLTGGGNTGELFF. CDR3 coding DNA: TGTGCCAGCAGCTTAACAGGGGGCGGAAACACCGGGGAGCTGTTTTTT.

This chain uses TRBV4-2 with TRBJ1-4; 7 nucleotides match TRBD1. The V and J ends lost 1 base and 8 bases, in that order; junction bases with no gene match: 7. The germline V gene encodes CDR1 LGHNA and CDR2 YNFKEQ. The CDR3 extends over 15 amino acids. Here the CDR3 reads CASSQGHRGGEKLFF. DNA of the CDR3: TGTGCCAGCAGCCAAGGCCACAGGGGCGGGGAAAAACTGTTTTTT.

This clone occurred once. CDR3 bases: TGTGCCAGCTCACCACCGAATACGGGACAACAGCACGAGCAGTACTTC. It translates to CASSPPNTGQQHEQYF. The chain is built from TRBV18 and TRBJ2-7; D may be TRBD1 (6 bases). This CDR3 region has 16 residues. V was trimmed by 0 bases and J by 5 bases, leaving 17 bases between them. CDR1 is KGHSH and CDR2 is LQKENI in the germline V gene.

The CDR3 here is CASSQGGLASYNEQFF. CDR3 DNA sequence: TGTGCCAGCAGCCAAGGCGGACTAGCGAGTTACAATGAGCAGTTCTTC. V is TRBV4-2 and J is TRBJ2-1; 9 nucleotides align to TRBD2. V trimming: 1 base; J trimming: 4 bases; junction bases outside the gene matches: 5. The CDR3 totals 16 residues. Germline CDR1 is LGHNA and CDR2 is YNFKEQ.

This chain connects TRBV4-1 to TRBJ1-2; D is uncertain. CDR1 and CDR2 from the germline V gene are MGHRA and YSYEKL. V was cut by 8 bases and J by 7 bases, with 14 bases left in between. There are 12 residues in the CDR3. The CDR3 protein is CASLCRRPGYTF. The DNA of the CDR3 is TGCGCCAGCCTGTGCCGGCGGCCTGGCTACACCTTC.

V is TRBV7-2 and J is TRBJ1-2; 11 nucleotides match TRBD1. Germline trimming cut 5 bases from V and 3 bases from J; bases unmatched to any gene: 2. The V gene's germline CDR1 is SGHTA and CDR2 FQGNSA. The CDR3 has 14 residues. DNA of the CDR3: TGTGCCAGCAGCCGGGACAGGGGGGACTATGGCTACACCTTC. Amino acids: CASSRDRGDYGYTF.

The count of this clone is one. The rearrangement links TRBV29-1 to TRBJ1-5; 7 bases are shared with TRBD1. V dropped 6 bases and J dropped 5; count of bases not matched to a gene: 7. The CDR3 runs 13 residues. Germline CDR1 reads SQVTM; CDR2 reads ANQGSEA. The CDR3 nucleotides are TGCAGCGTAGGACACAGGGGTGATCAGCCCCAGCATTTT. Protein product: CSVGHRGDQPQHF.

The J gene is TRBJ2-7, the V gene TRBV5-1; the match to TRBD1 covers 9 bases. V lost 2 bases, J lost 4 bases, and 10 bases stayed unmatched. Germline V CDR1 and CDR2: SGHRS, YFSETQ. CDR3 length equals 16 residues. The CDR3 protein is CASSLMTTGTGYEQYF. The CDR3 coding sequence is TGCGCCAGCAGCTTAATGACGACAGGGACAGGGTACGAGCAGTACTTC.

The J gene is TRBJ1-4, the V gene TRBV5-4; 8 nucleotides agree with TRBD1. V was clipped by 0 bases and J by 8 bases; unmatched bases: 3. The CDR3 runs 14 residues. CDR1 and CDR2 (germline): SGHNT, YYREEE (reference sequence). The CDR3 DNA is TGTGCCAGCAGCTTGGACAGGGGGAACGAAAAACTGTTTTTT. This encodes CASSLDRGNEKLFF.

The chain employs TRBV5-1 and TRBJ1-1, with 11 nucleotides matching TRBD1. Germline CDR1 and CDR2: SGHRS and YFSETQ. The CDR3 runs to 14 residues. The V gene end was trimmed by 4 bases and the J gene end by 4 bases; junction bases not matched to a gene: 3. The CDR3 protein is CASSLGQGGTEAFF. The CDR3 DNA sequence: TGCGCCAGCAGCCTGGGACAGGGGGGCACTGAAGCTTTCTTT.

This rearrangement joins TRBV28 to TRBJ1-5; D is perhaps TRBD1 (5 bases). With 8 bases removed from V and 6 bases from J, the gap between germline ends came to 14 bases. The V gene's germline CDR1 is MDHEN and CDR2 SYDVKM. The CDR3 contains 13 residues. CDR3 in amino acids: CASRSGAAQPQHF. DNA of the CDR3: TGTGCCAGCCGTAGCGGGGCTGCTCAGCCCCAGCATTTT.

This chain joins TRBV11-1 and TRBJ2-5, with a tentative D call TRBD2 (6 bases). The CDR3 is 14 residues long. The germline V gene encodes CDR1 SGHAT and CDR2 FQDESV (reference sequence). V was pared by 3 bases and J by 5 bases, with 13 bases between. CDR3 nucleotide sequence: TGTGCCAGCAGCTTGGAGGGGTCGGGGGAGACCCAGTACTTC. Encoded protein: CASSLEGSGETQYF.

The chain is built from TRBV5-1 and TRBJ2-1, with D possibly matching TRBD2 (5 bases). The V end was cut by 1 base, the J end by 5 bases, with 13 bases between. There are 15 residues in the CDR3. Germline CDR1 SGHRS, CDR2 YFSETQ. Here the CDR3 reads CASSLLTPGNNEQFF. CDR3 bases: TGCGCCAGCAGCTTGTTAACGCCGGGAAACAATGAGCAGTTCTTC.

This rearrangement joins TRBV5-3 to TRBJ1-1; D might be TRBD1 (5 bases). TRBV5-3 is designated an ORF whose function remains uncertain. CDR3 length: 14 amino acids. The germline V and J ends were trimmed by 2 bases and 4 bases, with 12 bases remaining between them. The CDR3 DNA reads as TGTGCCAGAAGCTTTACAGGTATTCCCACTGAAGCTTTCTTT. It encodes CARSFTGIPTEAFF.

V usage is TRBV19 and J usage is TRBJ1-5, with TRBD1 identical over 11 bases. Per the germline V gene, CDR1 is LNHDA and CDR2 is SQIVND (reference sequence). The CDR3 has 15 residues. V gave up 6 bases and J gave up 9 bases; unmatched junction bases: 10. The CDR3 loop reads CASRTGQGGMRPQHF. The CDR3 DNA is TGTGCCAGTAGGACGGGACAGGGGGGAATGCGGCCCCAGCATTTT.

The chain combines TRBV7-9 with TRBJ1-2, with 7 bases matching TRBD1. Germline-derived CDR1 and CDR2 are SEHNR and FQNEAQ (reference sequence). After removal of 1 base from V and 4 bases from J, the junction contained 6 bases not matched to a gene. CDR3 length: 15 residues. CDR3 region: CASSLELGQAYGYTF. CDR3 DNA: TGTGCCAGCAGCTTAGAATTAGGACAGGCCTATGGCTACACCTTC.

The chain recombines TRBV10-1 with TRBJ2-7; D is ambiguous. There are 11 residues in the CDR3. Germline assignment: CDR1 WNHNN and CDR2 SYGVQD (reference sequence). V was trimmed by 4 bases and J by 5 bases, leaving 6 bases between them. The chain's CDR3 is CASSVENEQYF. The CDR3 DNA is TGCGCCAGCAGTGTGGAGAACGAGCAGTACTTC.